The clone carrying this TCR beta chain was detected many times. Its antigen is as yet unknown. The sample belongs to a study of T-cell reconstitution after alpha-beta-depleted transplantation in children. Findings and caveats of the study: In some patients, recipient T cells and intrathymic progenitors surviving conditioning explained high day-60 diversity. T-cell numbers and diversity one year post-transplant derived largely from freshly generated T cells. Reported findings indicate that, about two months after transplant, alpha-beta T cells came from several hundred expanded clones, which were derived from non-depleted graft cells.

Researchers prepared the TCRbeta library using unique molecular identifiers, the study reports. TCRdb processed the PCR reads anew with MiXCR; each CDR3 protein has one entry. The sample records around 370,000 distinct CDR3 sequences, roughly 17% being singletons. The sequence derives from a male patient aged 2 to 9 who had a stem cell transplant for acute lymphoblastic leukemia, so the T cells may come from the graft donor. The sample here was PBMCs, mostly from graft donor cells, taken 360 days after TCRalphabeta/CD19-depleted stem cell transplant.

The CDR3, as DNA: TGCAGCGTGCGGGGATCCCAGAGGTTCACGGGAGGGCACGGGACCCAGTACTTC. Amino acids: CSVRGSQRFTGGHGTQYF. The chain links TRBV29-1 to TRBJ2-5, with 8 nucleotides matching TRBD2. The junction had 25 bases not matched to a gene; V was cut back by 6 bases and J by 7 bases. The CDR3 is 18 amino acids. Germline CDR1 is SQVTM and CDR2 is ANQGSEA.